This TCR beta chain was obtained from a study of OX40 agonist ivuxolimab in advanced cancers. Whole-study context: 30% to 40% of patients had received prior checkpoint inhibitor therapy. Whole-study findings and limits: Partial responders at 0.1-3.0 mg/kg showed near-lowest clonal expansion.

The assay was immunoSEQ multiplex PCR, and TCRdb's table has in-frame clones only and misses some. The table records 75,000 to 90,000 clones, approximately 90% of them present only once. The cohort excluded patients with autoimmune disease history or systemic immunosuppression. The CDR3 extends over 14 amino acids. The V gene's germline CDR1 is SGHTA and CDR2 FQGNSA. V was trimmed by 4 bases and J by 1 base, leaving 10 bases between them. In the case of this clone: The antigen is not known.

The material was CD4+ or CD8+ T cells sorted from blood, obtained in a trial of the OX40 agonist ivuxolimab. This sequence originates from an adult with an advanced solid tumor such as melanoma, head and neck, liver or kidney cancer. This chain connects TRBV7-2 to TRBJ2-5; tentatively, D is TRBD1 or TRBD2 (6 bases each). The CDR3 loop reads CASSWRGVQETQYF. The CDR3 nucleotides are TGTGCCAGCAGCTGGAGGGGGGTCCAAGAGACCCAGTACTTC.